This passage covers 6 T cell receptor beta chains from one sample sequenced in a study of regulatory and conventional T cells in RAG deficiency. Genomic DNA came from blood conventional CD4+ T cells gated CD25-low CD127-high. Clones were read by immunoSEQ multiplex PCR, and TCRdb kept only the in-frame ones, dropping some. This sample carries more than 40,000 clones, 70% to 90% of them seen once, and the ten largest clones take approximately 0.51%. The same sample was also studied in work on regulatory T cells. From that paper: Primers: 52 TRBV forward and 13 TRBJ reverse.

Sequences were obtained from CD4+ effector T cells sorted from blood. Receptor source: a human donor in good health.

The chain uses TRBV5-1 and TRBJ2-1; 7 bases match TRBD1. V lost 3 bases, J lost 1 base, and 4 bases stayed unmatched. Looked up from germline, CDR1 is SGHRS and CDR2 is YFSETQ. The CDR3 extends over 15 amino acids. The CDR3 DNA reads TGCGCCAGCAGCTCAATGGGACAGTCCTACAATGAGCAGTTCTTC. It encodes CASSSMGQSYNEQFF.

The CDR3 DNA reads TGTGCCAGCAGTTATCGAGGCAATAATTCACCCCTCCACTTT. It yields the protein CASSYRGNNSPLHF. The chain has TRBV6-5 and TRBJ1-6; no clear D gene. Trimming removed 3 bases from V and 5 bases from J, with 8 bases in between. CDR1 and CDR2 from the germline V gene are MNHEY and SVGAGI. The CDR3 length is 14 residues.

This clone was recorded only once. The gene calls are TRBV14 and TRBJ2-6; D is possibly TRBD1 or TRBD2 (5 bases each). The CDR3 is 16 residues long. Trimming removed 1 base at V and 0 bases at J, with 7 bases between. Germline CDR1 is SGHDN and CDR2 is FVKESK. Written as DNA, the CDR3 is TGTGCCAGCAGCCAAGGGGGGTACTCTGGGGCCAACGTCCTGACTTTC. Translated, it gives CASSQGGYSGANVLTF.

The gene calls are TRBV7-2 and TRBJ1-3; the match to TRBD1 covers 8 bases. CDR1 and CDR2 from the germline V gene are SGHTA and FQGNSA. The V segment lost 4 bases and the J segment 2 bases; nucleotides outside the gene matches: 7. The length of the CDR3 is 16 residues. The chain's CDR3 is CASSSILDRAGNTIYF. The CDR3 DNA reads TGTGCCAGCAGCTCGATTTTGGACAGGGCTGGAAACACCATATATTTT.

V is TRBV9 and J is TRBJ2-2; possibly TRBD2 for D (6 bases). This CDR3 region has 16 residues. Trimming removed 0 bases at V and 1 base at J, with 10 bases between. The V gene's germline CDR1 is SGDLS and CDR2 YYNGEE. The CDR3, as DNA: TGTGCCAGCAGCGTAGCTCCGGGACTGAACACCGGGGAGCTGTTTTTT. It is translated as CASSVAPGLNTGELFF. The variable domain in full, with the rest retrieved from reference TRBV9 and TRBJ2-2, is DSGVTQTPKHLITATGQRVTLRCSPRSGDLSVYWYQQSLDQGLQFLIQYYNGEERAKGNILERFSAQQFPDLHSELNLSSLELGDSALYFCASSVAPGLNTGELFFGEGSRLTVL.

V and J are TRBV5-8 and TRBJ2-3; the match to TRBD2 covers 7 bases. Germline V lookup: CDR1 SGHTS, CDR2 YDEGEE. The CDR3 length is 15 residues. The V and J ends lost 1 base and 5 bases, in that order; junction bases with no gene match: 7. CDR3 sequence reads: CASSLQGGEGDTQYF. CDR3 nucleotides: TGTGCCAGCAGCTTGCAGGGAGGGGAGGGAGATACGCAGTATTTT.